The source of this TCR beta chain is a study of cytomegalovirus exposure and HLA in healthy donors. The PCR was carried out with 60 Vbeta primers and 13 Jbeta primers. Method: immunoSEQ multiplex PCR; TCRdb's copy keeps in-frame clones and lacks some. The table includes 150,000 to 200,000 clones, around 75% detected once. Study findings and constraints: Beyond CMV serostatus, there was no information to go on about immune exposure. Later analysis identified about 18,000 TCR beta sequences associated with HLA alleles, using a false discovery rate threshold of 0.05. Rarity marked most TCR sequences, yet some public TCRs occurred in many donors. Among TCR beta chains, those listed as cytomegalovirus-associated numbered roughly 150.

On this clone: What it binds is unknown.

This receptor was identified in a man between 18 and 29 years old in good health and CMV-seropositive. The sequenced material came from PBMCs.

CDR3 region: CASRAMGGTEAFF. As DNA, the CDR3 is TGTGCCAGCAGGGCCATGGGAGGCACTGAAGCTTTCTTT. The rearrangement uses TRBV11-2 and TRBJ1-1; D unresolved. From germline, CDR1 is SGHAT and CDR2 FQNNGV. This CDR3 contains 13 residues. V was clipped by 6 bases and J by 4 bases, with 12 bases between them.